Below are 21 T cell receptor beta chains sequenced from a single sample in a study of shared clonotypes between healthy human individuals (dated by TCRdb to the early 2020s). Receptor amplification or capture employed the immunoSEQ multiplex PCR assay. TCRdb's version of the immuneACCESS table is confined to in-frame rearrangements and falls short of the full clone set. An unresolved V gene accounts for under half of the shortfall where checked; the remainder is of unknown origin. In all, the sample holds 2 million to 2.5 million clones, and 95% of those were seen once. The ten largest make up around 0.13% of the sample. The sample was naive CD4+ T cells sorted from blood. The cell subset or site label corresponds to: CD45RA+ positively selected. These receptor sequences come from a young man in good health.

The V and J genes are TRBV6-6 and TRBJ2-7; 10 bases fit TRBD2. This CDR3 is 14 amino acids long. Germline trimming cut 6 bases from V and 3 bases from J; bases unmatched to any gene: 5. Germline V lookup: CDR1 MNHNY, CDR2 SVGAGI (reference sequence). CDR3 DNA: TGTGCCAGCAGACGACTAGCGGGTCGCTACGAGCAGTACTTC. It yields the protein CASRRLAGRYEQYF.

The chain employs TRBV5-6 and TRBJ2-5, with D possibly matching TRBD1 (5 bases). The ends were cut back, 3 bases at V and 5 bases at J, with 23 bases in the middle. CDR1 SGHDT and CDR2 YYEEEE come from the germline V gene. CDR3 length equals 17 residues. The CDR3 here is CASSWRPRQPLGETQYF. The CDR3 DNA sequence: TGTGCCAGCAGCTGGCGCCCCCGACAGCCCTTAGGGGAGACCCAGTACTTC.

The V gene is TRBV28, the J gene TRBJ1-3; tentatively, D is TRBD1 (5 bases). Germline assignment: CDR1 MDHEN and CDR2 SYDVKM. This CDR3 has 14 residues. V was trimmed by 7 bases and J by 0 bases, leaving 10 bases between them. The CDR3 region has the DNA TGTGCCAGCACTCCGACAGACTCTGGAAACACCATATATTTT. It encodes CASTPTDSGNTIYF.

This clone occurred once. CDR3 region: CASSLTTGSGNTIYF. For the CDR3, the DNA is TGCGCCAGCAGCTTGACCACAGGCTCTGGAAACACCATATATTTT. This chain uses TRBV5-1 with TRBJ1-3, with D perhaps TRBD1 (5 bases). The CDR3 loop spans 15 amino acids. V was clipped by 1 base and J by 0 bases, with 8 bases between them. Per germline, CDR1 SGHRS and CDR2 YFSETQ.

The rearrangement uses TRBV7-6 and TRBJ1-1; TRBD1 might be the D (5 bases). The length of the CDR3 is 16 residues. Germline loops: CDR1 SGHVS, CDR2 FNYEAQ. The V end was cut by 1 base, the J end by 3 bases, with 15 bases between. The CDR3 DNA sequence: TGTGCCAGCAGCTTAGGGGAGCGGAGAGGGGACACTGAAGCTTTCTTT. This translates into CASSLGERRGDTEAFF. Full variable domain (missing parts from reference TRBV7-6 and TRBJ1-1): GAGVSQSPRYKVTKRGQDVALRCDPISGHVSLYWYRQALGQGPEFLTYFNYEAQQDKSGLPNDRFSAERPEGSISTLTIQRTEQRDSAMYRCASSLGERRGDTEAFFGQGTRLTVV.

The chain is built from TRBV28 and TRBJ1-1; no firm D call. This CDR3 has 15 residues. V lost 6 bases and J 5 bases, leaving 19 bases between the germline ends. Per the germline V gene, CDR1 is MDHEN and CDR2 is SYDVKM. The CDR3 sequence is CASSHPTRVGTEAFF. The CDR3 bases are TGTGCCAGCAGCCACCCGACCCGGGTAGGGACTGAAGCTTTCTTT.

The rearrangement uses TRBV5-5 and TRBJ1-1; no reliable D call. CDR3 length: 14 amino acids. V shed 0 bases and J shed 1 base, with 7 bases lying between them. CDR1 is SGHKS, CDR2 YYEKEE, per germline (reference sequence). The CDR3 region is CASSLERENTEAFF. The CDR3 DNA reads TGTGCCAGCAGCTTGGAAAGGGAGAACACTGAAGCTTTCTTT.

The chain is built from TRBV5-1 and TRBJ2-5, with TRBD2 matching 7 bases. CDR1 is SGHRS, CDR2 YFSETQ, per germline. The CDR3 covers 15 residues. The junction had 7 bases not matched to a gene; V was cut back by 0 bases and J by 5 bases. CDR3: CASSLGTGAGETQYF. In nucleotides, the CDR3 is TGCGCCAGCAGCTTGGGAACAGGAGCGGGGGAGACCCAGTACTTC.

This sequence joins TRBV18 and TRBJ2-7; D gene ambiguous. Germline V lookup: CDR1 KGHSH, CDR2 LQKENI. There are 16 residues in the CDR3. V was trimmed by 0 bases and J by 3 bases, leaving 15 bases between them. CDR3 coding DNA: TGTGCCAGCTCACCACCGAATCAACAGCGAGACTACGAGCAGTACTTC. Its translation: CASSPPNQQRDYEQYF.

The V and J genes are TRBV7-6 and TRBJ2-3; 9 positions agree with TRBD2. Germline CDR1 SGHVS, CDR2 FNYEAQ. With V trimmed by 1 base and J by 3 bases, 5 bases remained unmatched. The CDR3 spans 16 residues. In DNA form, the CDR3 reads TGTGCCAGCAGCTTAGTCGGGACTAGCAGTACAGATACGCAGTATTTT. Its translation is CASSLVGTSSTDTQYF.

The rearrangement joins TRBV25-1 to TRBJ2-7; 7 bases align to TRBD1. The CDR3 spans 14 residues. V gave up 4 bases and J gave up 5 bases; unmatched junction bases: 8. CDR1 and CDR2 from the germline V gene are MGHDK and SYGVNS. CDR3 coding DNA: TGTGCCAGCAGTGCCCGGGACAGTAGGCACGAGCAGTACTTC. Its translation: CASSARDSRHEQYF.

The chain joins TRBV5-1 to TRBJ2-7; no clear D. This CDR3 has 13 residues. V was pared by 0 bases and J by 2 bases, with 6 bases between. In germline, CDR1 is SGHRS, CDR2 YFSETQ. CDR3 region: CASSLETAYEQYF. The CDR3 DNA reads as TGCGCCAGCAGCTTGGAAACGGCCTACGAGCAGTACTTC.

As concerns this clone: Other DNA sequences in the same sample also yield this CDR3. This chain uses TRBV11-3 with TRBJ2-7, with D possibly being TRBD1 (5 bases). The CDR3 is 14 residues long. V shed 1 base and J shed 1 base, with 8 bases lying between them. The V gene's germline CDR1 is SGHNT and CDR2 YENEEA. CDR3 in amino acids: CASSLGGSSYEQYF. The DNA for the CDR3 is TGTGCCAGCAGCTTAGGGGGCTCTTCCTACGAGCAGTACTTC.

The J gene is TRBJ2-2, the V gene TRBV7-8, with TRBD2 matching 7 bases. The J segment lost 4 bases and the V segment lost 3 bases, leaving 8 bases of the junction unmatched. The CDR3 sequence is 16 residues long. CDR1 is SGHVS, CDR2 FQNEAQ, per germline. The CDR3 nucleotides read TGTGCCAGCAGCTTGGCGGGAGCCCCCCTCACCGGGGAGCTGTTTTTT. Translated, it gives CASSLAGAPLTGELFF.

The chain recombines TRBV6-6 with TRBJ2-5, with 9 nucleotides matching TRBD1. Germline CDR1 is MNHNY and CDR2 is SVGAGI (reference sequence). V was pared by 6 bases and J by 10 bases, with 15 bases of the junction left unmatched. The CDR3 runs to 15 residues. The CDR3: CASSLEQGAVSGQYF. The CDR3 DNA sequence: TGTGCCAGCAGCCTTGAACAGGGGGCAGTAAGTGGCCAGTACTTC.

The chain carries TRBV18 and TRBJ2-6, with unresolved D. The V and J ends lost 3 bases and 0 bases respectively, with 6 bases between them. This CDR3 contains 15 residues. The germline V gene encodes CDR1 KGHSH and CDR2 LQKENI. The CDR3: CASSPGPSGANVLTF. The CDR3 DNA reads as TGTGCCAGCTCACCGGGCCCCTCTGGGGCCAACGTCCTGACTTTC.

CDR3 residues: CASRGKSPLHF. DNA for the CDR3: TGTGCCAGCAGGGGGAAATCACCCCTCCACTTT. This chain links TRBV28 with TRBJ1-6, with D hard to call. The germline V gene has CDR1 MDHEN and CDR2 SYDVKM. V lost 6 bases to trimming and J lost 10 bases, with 7 bases between them. CDR3 length equals 11 residues.

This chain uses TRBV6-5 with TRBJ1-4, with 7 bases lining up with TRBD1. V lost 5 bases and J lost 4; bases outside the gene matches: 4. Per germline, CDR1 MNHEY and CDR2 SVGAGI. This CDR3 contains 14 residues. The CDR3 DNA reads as TGTGCCAGCAGTAGGACAGGTCGTAATGAAAAACTGTTTTTT. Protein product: CASSRTGRNEKLFF.

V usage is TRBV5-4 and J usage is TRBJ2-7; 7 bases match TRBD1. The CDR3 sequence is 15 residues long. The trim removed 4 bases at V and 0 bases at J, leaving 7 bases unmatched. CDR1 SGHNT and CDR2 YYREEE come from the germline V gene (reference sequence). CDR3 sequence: CASSPGTVSSYEQYF. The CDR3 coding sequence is TGTGCCAGCAGCCCCGGGACAGTAAGCTCCTACGAGCAGTACTTC.

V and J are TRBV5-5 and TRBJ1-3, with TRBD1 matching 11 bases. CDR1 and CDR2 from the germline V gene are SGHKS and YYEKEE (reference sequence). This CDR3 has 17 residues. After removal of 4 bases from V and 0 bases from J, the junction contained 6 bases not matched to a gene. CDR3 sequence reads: CASSVGQGAFSGNTIYF. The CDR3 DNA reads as TGTGCCAGCAGCGTCGGACAGGGGGCCTTCTCTGGAAACACCATATATTTT.

This chain's CDR3 is CASSRDRGTSKNIQYF. The CDR3 nucleotides are TGTGCCAGCAGCAGGGACAGGGGAACGAGCAAAAACATTCAGTACTTC. This chain connects TRBV5-4 to TRBJ2-4; 10 nucleotides align to TRBD1. The V gene end was trimmed by 4 bases and the J gene end by 3 bases; junction bases not matched to a gene: 7. The germline CDR1 and CDR2 sequences are SGHNT and YYREEE (reference sequence). This CDR3 has 16 amino acids.